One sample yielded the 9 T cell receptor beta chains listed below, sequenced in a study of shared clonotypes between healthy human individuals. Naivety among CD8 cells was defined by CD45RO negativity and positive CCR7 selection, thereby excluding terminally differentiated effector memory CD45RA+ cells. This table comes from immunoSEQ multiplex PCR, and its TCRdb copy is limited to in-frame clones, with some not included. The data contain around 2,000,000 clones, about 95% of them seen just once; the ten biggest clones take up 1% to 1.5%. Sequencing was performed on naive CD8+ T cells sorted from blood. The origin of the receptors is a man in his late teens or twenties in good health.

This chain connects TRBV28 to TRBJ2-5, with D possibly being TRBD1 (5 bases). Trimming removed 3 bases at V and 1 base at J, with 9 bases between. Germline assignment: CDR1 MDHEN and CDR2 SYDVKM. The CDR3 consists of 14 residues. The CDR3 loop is CASSFFDSQETQYF. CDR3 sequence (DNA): TGTGCCAGCAGTTTCTTCGACAGCCAAGAGACCCAGTACTTC. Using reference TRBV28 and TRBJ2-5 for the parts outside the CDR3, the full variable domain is DVKVTQSSRYLVKRTGEKVFLECVQDMDHENMFWYRQDPGLGLRLIYFSYDVKMKEKGDIPEGYSVSREKKERFSLILESASTNQTSMYLCASSFFDSQETQYFGPGTRLLVL.

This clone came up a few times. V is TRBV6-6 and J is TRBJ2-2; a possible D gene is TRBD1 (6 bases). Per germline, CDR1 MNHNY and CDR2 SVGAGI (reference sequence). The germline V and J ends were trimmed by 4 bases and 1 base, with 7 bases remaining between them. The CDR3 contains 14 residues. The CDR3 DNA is TGTGCCAGCAGTTGGACAGAGAACACCGGGGAGCTGTTTTTT. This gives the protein CASSWTENTGELFF.

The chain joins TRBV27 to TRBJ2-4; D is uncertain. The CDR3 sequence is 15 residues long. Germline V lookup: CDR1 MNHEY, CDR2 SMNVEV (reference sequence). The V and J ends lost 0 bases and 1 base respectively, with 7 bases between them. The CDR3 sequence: CASSLSPTAKNIQYF. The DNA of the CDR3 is TGTGCCAGCAGTTTATCACCCACGGCCAAAAACATTCAGTACTTC.

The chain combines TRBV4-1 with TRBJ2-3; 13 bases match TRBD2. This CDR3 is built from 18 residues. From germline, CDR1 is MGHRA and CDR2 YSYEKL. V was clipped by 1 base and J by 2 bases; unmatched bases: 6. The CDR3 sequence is CASSQAVGLAGDTDTQYF. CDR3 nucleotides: TGCGCCAGCAGCCAAGCCGTTGGACTAGCGGGGGACACAGATACGCAGTATTTT.

CDR3 sequence (DNA): TGTGCCAGCAGTTTATCGGTCGGGCCTAGCACAGATACGCAGTATTTT. This sequence encodes CASSLSVGPSTDTQYF. The V call is TRBV28, the J call TRBJ2-3; no clear D. CDR1 is MDHEN and CDR2 is SYDVKM in the germline V gene. V was trimmed by 1 base and J by 0 bases, leaving 11 bases between them. This CDR3 is 16 amino acids long.

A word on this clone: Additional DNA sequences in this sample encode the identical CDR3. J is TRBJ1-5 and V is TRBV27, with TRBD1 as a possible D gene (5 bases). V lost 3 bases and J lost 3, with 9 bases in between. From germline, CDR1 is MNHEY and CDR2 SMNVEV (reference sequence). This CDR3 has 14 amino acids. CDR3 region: CASSLQGPNQPQHF. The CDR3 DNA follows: TGTGCCAGCAGTTTGCAGGGCCCCAATCAGCCCCAGCATTTT.

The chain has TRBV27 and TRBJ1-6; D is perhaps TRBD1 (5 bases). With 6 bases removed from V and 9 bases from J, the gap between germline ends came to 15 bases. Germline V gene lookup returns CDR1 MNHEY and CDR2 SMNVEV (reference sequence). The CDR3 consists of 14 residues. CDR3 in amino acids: CASSLGTSGSPLHF. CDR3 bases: TGTGCCAGCAGCCTCGGGACGTCAGGTTCACCCCTCCACTTT.

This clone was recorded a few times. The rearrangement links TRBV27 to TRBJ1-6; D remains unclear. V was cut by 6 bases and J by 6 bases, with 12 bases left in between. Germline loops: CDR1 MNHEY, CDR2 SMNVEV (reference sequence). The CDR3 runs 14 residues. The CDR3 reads CASSFYGSNSPLHF. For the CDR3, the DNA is TGTGCCAGCAGCTTTTATGGTTCTAATTCACCCCTCCACTTT.

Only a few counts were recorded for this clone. As DNA, the CDR3 is TGCGCCAGCAGCCAAGAAGGAGGGGGCTACACTGAAGCTTTCTTT. Translated: CASSQEGGGYTEAFF. The rearrangement uses TRBV4-1 and TRBJ1-1; 7 bases align to TRBD1. The CDR3 loop spans 15 amino acids. Trimming at V came to 0 bases and at J to 3 bases, leaving 4 bases not matched to a gene. Germline V CDR1 and CDR2: MGHRA, YSYEKL.